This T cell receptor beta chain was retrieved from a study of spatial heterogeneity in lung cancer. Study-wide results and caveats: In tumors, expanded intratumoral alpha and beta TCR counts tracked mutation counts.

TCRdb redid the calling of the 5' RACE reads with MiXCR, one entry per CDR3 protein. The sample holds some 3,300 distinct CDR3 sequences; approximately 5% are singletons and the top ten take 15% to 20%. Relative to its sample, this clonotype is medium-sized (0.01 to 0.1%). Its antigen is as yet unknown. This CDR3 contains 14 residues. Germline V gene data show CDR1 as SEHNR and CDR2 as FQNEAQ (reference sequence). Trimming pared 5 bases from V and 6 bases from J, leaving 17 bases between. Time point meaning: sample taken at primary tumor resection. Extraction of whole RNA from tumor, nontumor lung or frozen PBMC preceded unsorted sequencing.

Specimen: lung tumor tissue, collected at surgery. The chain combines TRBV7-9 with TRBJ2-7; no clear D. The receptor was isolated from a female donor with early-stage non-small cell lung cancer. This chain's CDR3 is CASSARGTSGEQYF. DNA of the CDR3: TGTGCCAGCAGCGCTAGAGGAACCTCCGGCGAGCAGTACTTC.